A selection of T cell receptor beta chains follows, all from one sample in a study of blood T cell repertoires in COVID-19. Profiled with immunoSEQ multiplex PCR; TCRdb holds only in-frame clones, not every one. Of approximately 300,000 clones in the sample, 80% to 85% were seen once. The specimen sequenced was peripheral blood. All receptors derive from a person in their 70s with COVID-19, enrolled during active disease. Both conserved end residues are trimmed from each CDR3.

TRBV11-2,12,TRBJ2-7,ASRRTGEPYEQY
TRBV5-1,13,TRBJ2-2,ASSPTIGYSGELF
TRBV7-9,10,TRBJ2-1,ASSFVSGEQF
TRBV5-4,11,TRBJ2-4,ASSPGTGNIQY
TRBV6-6,11,TRBJ1-2,ASRRTDFYGYT
TRBV19,14,TRBJ1-5,ATRSRSRGGNQPQH
TRBV19,13,TRBJ2-7,ASSVTGTGAREQY
TRBV5-1,13,TRBJ1-1,ASSFSPGETLFAF
TRBV5-4,13,TRBJ2-7,ASSYGHSRSYEQY
TRBV10-3,14,TRBJ1-1,AISGKNADRGAEAF
TRBV12-3/TRBV12-4,11,TRBJ1-1,ASSFSMNTEAF
TRBV5-6,15,TRBJ2-6,ASSGGSGGSGANVLT
TRBV18,12,TRBJ1-1,ASSQGTGATEAF
TRBV7-2,14,TRBJ2-5,ASSLAVAGAWETQY
TRBV9,17,TRBJ2-3,ASSISGLAGVPSTDTQY
TRBV27,13,TRBJ1-1,ASRLEGLRNTEAF
TRBV9,15,TRBJ2-1,ASSVGASGFSYNEQF
TRBV19,12,TRBJ1-4,ASRTTGSDEKLF
TRBV20-1,9,TRBJ1-1,SALGPGKAF
TRBV23-1,14,TRBJ2-1,ASSRYRTSGRCEQF
TRBV2,12,TRBJ1-2,ASSEAGSNYGYT
TRBV6-5,12,TRBJ2-7,ASSDADRGDEQY
TRBV4-2,16,TRBJ1-3,ASSQDPTGGVSGNTIY
TRBV7-9,13,TRBJ2-5,ASSERKAAQETQY
TRBV9,14,TRBJ2-7,ASSTTGSHSVDEQY
TRBV9,14,TRBJ1-4,ASSPGTGGSNEKLF
TRBV28,10,TRBJ1-5,ASSLYGQPQH
TRBV12-3/TRBV12-4,10,TRBJ1-2,ASSLGGQGYT
TRBV29-1,12,TRBJ1-2,SVEEGGSGYGYT
TRBV7-2,12,TRBJ2-5,ASSSGGRSASQY
TRBV6-6,14,TRBJ2-1,ASSSKPTSIRNEQF
TRBV29-1,11,TRBJ1-1,SVVQQMNTEAF
TRBV5-1,13,TRBJ1-2,ASSLEAGQGSGYT
TRBV5-1,13,TRBJ2-1,ASSWSLGQYNEQF
TRBV2,14,TRBJ1-2,ASSEIWDRDRYGYT
TRBV6-2/TRBV6-3,14,TRBJ2-7,ASSYHPGRGRYEQY
TRBV11-2,13,TRBJ1-2,ASSLDRVGTGSYT
TRBV27,15,TRBJ2-2,ASSPRSAGDWGGELF
TRBV5-1,13,TRBJ1-4,ASSSGGQTNEKLF
TRBV28,10,TRBJ2-1,VSSLTRNEQF
TRBV7-8,13,TRBJ1-5,ASSLFVDSNQPQH
TRBV5-5,14,TRBJ2-3,ASSFIGTSSTDTQY
TRBV19,12,TRBJ1-5,ASERGRDNQPQH
TRBV30,9,TRBJ1-1,AWSVETEAF
TRBV24-1,14,TRBJ2-7,ATSPFPDRGVNEQY
TRBV6-5,12,TRBJ2-6,ASSDRSGANVLT
TRBV15,15,TRBJ2-4,ATSRGRTAVAKNIQY
TRBV7-9,11,TRBJ1-2,ASSWTGDYGYT
TRBV6-5,11,TRBJ1-4,ASLRGPNEKLF
TRBV28,13,TRBJ1-1,ASSLFGQANTEAF
TRBV5-1,14,TRBJ2-3,ASSLAGGNAGDTQY
TRBV5-1,12,TRBJ1-2,ASSQVRDPYGYT
TRBV5-1,14,TRBJ2-2,ASSSPRDRYTGELF
TRBV14,9,TRBJ1-3,ASSLGNTIY
TRBV6-1,13,TRBJ2-1,ASSERGSGYNEQF
TRBV7-9,14,TRBJ1-6,ASSLRTGAAIRPLH
TRBV10-3,16,TRBJ2-3,AISESLVGGGPPDTQY